The 29 T cell receptor beta chains given below trace back to one sample, sequenced in a study of T cell responses to AZD1222 COVID-19 vaccine. The method was immunoSEQ multiplex PCR; TCRdb's version includes in-frame clones alone and lacks a portion of them. The sample contains about 97,000 clones, roughly 86% of which appear only once. Source: peripheral blood, taken on day 0 of AZD1222 vaccination. These TCRs come from an adult in good health.

This chain links TRBV28 with TRBJ1-3; D gene unclear. This CDR3 is built from 17 residues. Trimming removed 5 bases at V and 0 bases at J, with 17 bases between. CDR1 is MDHEN and CDR2 is SYDVKM in the germline V gene. The CDR3 coding sequence is TGTGCCAGCAGTCCCTCTGGATGGGTGCCCTCTGGAAACACCATATATTTT. Amino acid sequence: CASSPSGWVPSGNTIYF.

The chain links TRBV5-1 to TRBJ2-6, with D perhaps given as TRBD1 or TRBD2 (5 bases each). Germline CDR1 SGHRS, CDR2 YFSETQ. V lost 4 bases to trimming and J lost 4 bases, with 15 bases between them. The CDR3 totals 16 residues. The CDR3 DNA reads as TGCGCCAGCAGCCGGGACGGGTCCAGGGGGGCCAACGTCCTGACTTTC. Translating it yields CASSRDGSRGANVLTF.

Only one count was recorded for this clone. The rearrangement uses TRBV28 and TRBJ2-7; TRBD1 matches at 7 bases. CDR3 length: 13 residues. The junction had 6 bases not matched to a gene; V was cut back by 7 bases and J by 3 bases. Germline-derived CDR1 and CDR2 are MDHEN and SYDVKM. The chain's CDR3 is CASTTGQFYEQYF. The DNA for the CDR3 is TGTGCCAGCACTACGGGACAGTTCTACGAGCAGTACTTC.

CDR3 DNA: TGTGCCAGCACTAAAGGGGGGACAGGGGCTGAGCAGTACTTC. It is translated as CASTKGGTGAEQYF. The chain combines TRBV2 with TRBJ2-7, with 10 bases matching TRBD1. In germline, CDR1 is SNHLY, CDR2 FYNNEI. Trimming took 7 bases from V and 7 from J; bases not matched to a gene: 10. The CDR3 spans 14 residues.

The chain carries TRBV27 and TRBJ1-6; a weak D match, TRBD1 (5 bases). Between the trimmed V and J ends, which lost 2 bases and 9 bases, there was a span of 5 bases. The V gene's germline CDR1 is MNHEY and CDR2 SMNVEV (reference sequence). This CDR3 contains 12 residues. CDR3 nucleotides: TGTGCCAGCAGTTTAGGGGGTTCACCCCTCCACTTT. Protein: CASSLGGSPLHF.

This chain uses TRBV28 with TRBJ2-1, with D perhaps matching TRBD2 (6 bases). Trimming shortened V by 5 bases and J by 4 bases, and 15 bases separated the two germline ends. Germline V lookup: CDR1 MDHEN, CDR2 SYDVKM. This CDR3 has 15 residues. CDR3 coding DNA: TGTGCCAGCAGTGCAGTTAGGAGGGCGTACAATGAGCAGTTCTTC. This codes for CASSAVRRAYNEQFF. Filled out from reference TRBV28 and TRBJ2-1, the complete variable domain reads DVKVTQSSRYLVKRTGEKVFLECVQDMDHENMFWYRQDPGLGLRLIYFSYDVKMKEKGDIPEGYSVSREKKERFSLILESASTNQTSMYLCASSAVRRAYNEQFFGPGTRLTVL.

The chain carries TRBV2 and TRBJ2-7; either TRBD1 or TRBD2 may supply D (5 bases each). The V end was cut by 3 bases, the J end by 2 bases, with 11 bases between. From germline, CDR1 is SNHLY and CDR2 FYNNEI. The CDR3 is 14 amino acids. This CDR3 is CASSDVGGPYEQYF. CDR3 sequence (DNA): TGTGCCAGCAGTGATGTTGGGGGTCCCTACGAGCAGTACTTC.

This rearrangement joins TRBV5-6 to TRBJ1-5; D is possibly TRBD1 (6 bases). The V end was cut by 5 bases, the J end by 1 base, with 16 bases between. CDR1 and CDR2 from the germline V gene are SGHDT and YYEEEE. This CDR3 has 16 amino acids. The CDR3 region has the DNA TGTGCCAGCAGTGAAAGGGGGGGTTTCAGCAATCAGCCCCAGCATTTT. It encodes CASSERGGFSNQPQHF.

The chain joins TRBV4-1 to TRBJ1-1; no definite D call. The CDR3 runs to 14 residues. Germline V lookup: CDR1 MGHRA, CDR2 YSYEKL. The V gene lost 7 bases and the J gene lost 1 base, with 13 bases spanning the gap. In nucleotides, the CDR3 is TGCGCCAGCATCCTAAGGGCCGGGAACACTGAAGCTTTCTTT. Its translation: CASILRAGNTEAFF.

V is TRBV4-3 and J is TRBJ2-3; 12 bases are a match to TRBD2. The length of the CDR3 is 15 residues. J lost 10 bases, V lost 0 bases, and 5 bases had no gene match. Germline V gives CDR1 LGHNA, CDR2 YSLEER. CDR3 amino acids: CASSQDWTSGDPQYF. CDR3 bases: TGCGCCAGCAGCCAAGATTGGACTAGCGGGGATCCGCAGTATTTT.

The CDR3 spells CASSPPTGVEQYF. CDR3 sequence (DNA): TGTGCCAGCAGTCCCCCGACAGGGGTCGAGCAGTACTTC. The J gene is TRBJ2-7, the V gene TRBV6-5, with TRBD1 matching over 8 bases. Trimming at V came to 5 bases and at J to 6 bases, leaving 6 bases not matched to a gene. The CDR3 extends over 13 amino acids. Per the germline V gene, CDR1 is MNHEY and CDR2 is SVGAGI.

The rearrangement links TRBV30 to TRBJ1-1; a weak D match, TRBD1 (5 bases). This CDR3 has 14 residues. Trimming removed 4 bases at V and 4 bases at J, with 16 bases between. CDR1 GTSNPN and CDR2 SVGIG come from the germline V gene (reference sequence). In DNA, the CDR3 is TGTGCCTGGACCCCTGGTGGGGGGTTCACTGAAGCTTTCTTT. This encodes CAWTPGGGFTEAFF.

V is TRBV10-3 and J is TRBJ2-5; D tentatively fits TRBD1 or TRBD2 (6 bases each). CDR1 and CDR2 from the germline V gene are ENHRY and SYGVKD. This CDR3 is built from 16 residues. V was shortened by 0 bases and J by 5 bases, with 16 bases between the two germline ends. The CDR3, as DNA: TGTGCCATCAGTGAGTCGAGTAGGGGGGATGCGGAGACCCAGTACTTC. It is translated as CAISESSRGDAETQYF.

The chain links TRBV6-5 to TRBJ2-5; no definite D call. The germline V gene encodes CDR1 MNHEY and CDR2 SVGAGI. The CDR3 has 11 amino acids. Trimming removed 5 bases from V and 3 bases from J, with 4 bases in between. CDR3 amino acids: CASSKKETQYF. CDR3 DNA: TGTGCCAGCAGTAAGAAAGAGACCCAGTACTTC.

The chain joins TRBV30 to TRBJ2-7; no firm D call. CDR1 and CDR2 from the germline V gene are GTSNPN and SVGIG (reference sequence). The CDR3 consists of 11 residues. Trimming took off 3 bases at V and 1 base at J, with 4 bases between the two ends. The CDR3 sequence is CAWRSSYEQYF. Here the CDR3 DNA reads TGTGCCTGGAGGTCGTCCTACGAGCAGTACTTC.

The chain employs TRBV19 and TRBJ1-1, with D possibly matching TRBD1 (6 bases). The CDR3 has 15 residues. Trimming removed 8 bases from V and 0 bases from J, with 16 bases in between. Germline lookup yields CDR1 LNHDA and CDR2 SQIVND (reference sequence). DNA of the CDR3: TGTGCCAGTTCCCGTCATGGACAGCTGAACACTGAAGCTTTCTTT. Translating gives CASSRHGQLNTEAFF.

This clone was picked up one time. This chain links TRBV11-3 with TRBJ2-7, with a possible D match to TRBD1 (5 bases). Trimming removed 0 bases at V and 6 bases at J, with 9 bases between. Germline V gene lookup returns CDR1 SGHNT and CDR2 YENEEA. The CDR3 sequence is 13 residues long. The CDR3 region is CASSLDIQGEQYF. The CDR3 DNA sequence: TGTGCCAGCAGCTTAGATATCCAGGGCGAGCAGTACTTC.

This clone came up a few times. The CDR3 bases are TGTGCCAGCAGCCGAGACAGGGATAAGCAGTACTTC. Its translation is CASSRDRDKQYF. The chain couples TRBV7-9 to TRBJ2-7; 7 nucleotides align to TRBD1. The CDR3 covers 12 residues. Germline V gene data show CDR1 as SEHNR and CDR2 as FQNEAQ (reference sequence). The V segment lost 5 bases and the J segment 8 bases; nucleotides outside the gene matches: 6.

This sequence joins TRBV2 and TRBJ1-6, with 9 bases aligning to TRBD1. Germline CDR1 and CDR2: SNHLY and FYNNEI. This CDR3 spans 15 amino acids. V gave up 6 bases and J gave up 9 bases; unmatched junction bases: 9. The CDR3, as DNA: TGTGCCAGCAGGGGGACAGGGATCGGTTCTTCACCCCTCCACTTT. It translates to CASRGTGIGSSPLHF.

The J gene is TRBJ2-7, the V gene TRBV7-9; tentative D call: TRBD1 (5 bases). The length of the CDR3 is 16 residues. V was cut by 4 bases and J by 7 bases, with 23 bases left in between. CDR1 is SEHNR and CDR2 is FQNEAQ in the germline V gene (reference sequence). The CDR3 region is CASSSGRLSSKGEQYF. The CDR3 DNA reads as TGTGCCAGCAGCTCCGGGCGTCTCTCTTCCAAGGGGGAGCAGTACTTC. Filled out from reference TRBV7-9 and TRBJ2-7, the complete variable domain reads DTGVSQNPRHKITKRGQNVTFRCDPISEHNRLYWYRQTLGQGPEFLTYFQNEAQLEKSRLLSDRFSAERPKGSFSTLEIQRTEQGDSAMYLCASSSGRLSSKGEQYFGPGTRLTVT.

The chain joins TRBV19 to TRBJ1-6; TRBD1 matches at 9 bases. With 3 bases clipped from V and 7 bases from J, the junction kept 7 bases outside the gene matches. Germline assignment: CDR1 LNHDA and CDR2 SQIVND (reference sequence). The CDR3 totals 16 residues. CDR3 DNA: TGTGCCAGTAGTATCCAGGACAGGGGTGGAAATTCACCCCTCCACTTT. This gives the protein CASSIQDRGGNSPLHF.

This clone was detected a few times. The chain carries TRBV5-1 and TRBJ2-2; D assignment may be TRBD1 or TRBD2 (5 bases each). Trimming took off 5 bases at V and 0 bases at J, with 11 bases between the two ends. CDR1 SGHRS and CDR2 YFSETQ come from the germline V gene. The CDR3 has 15 amino acids. The CDR3 DNA reads as TGCGCCAGCAGTCAGAGGGACGCGAACACCGGGGAGCTGTTTTTT. Translating it yields CASSQRDANTGELFF. The full variable domain, with the rest looked up from reference TRBV5-1 and TRBJ2-2, is KAGVTQTPRYLIKTRGQQVTLSCSPISGHRSVSWYQQTPGQGLQFLFEYFSETQRNKGNFPGRFSGRQFSNSRSEMNVSTLELGDSALYLCASSQRDANTGELFFGEGSRLTVL.

This chain uses TRBV11-2 with TRBJ2-1; 8 bases are a match to TRBD2. V dropped 2 bases and J dropped 1; count of bases not matched to a gene: 4. The germline V gene encodes CDR1 SGHAT and CDR2 FQNNGV. The CDR3 runs to 16 residues. CDR3 bases: TGTGCCAGCAGCTTACTATCGGGGGGGTCCTACAATGAGCAGTTCTTC. Translation gives CASSLLSGGSYNEQFF.

The V and J genes are TRBV4-1 and TRBJ1-1; no clear D. Per the germline V gene, CDR1 is MGHRA and CDR2 is YSYEKL. This CDR3 region has 14 residues. Deletions cut 0 bases from V and 0 bases from J, with 5 bases between. As DNA, the CDR3 is TGCGCCAGCAGCCAAGAAATTATGAACACTGAAGCTTTCTTT. This sequence encodes CASSQEIMNTEAFF.

There are a few counts of this clone. The chain combines TRBV6-9 with TRBJ1-1; tentatively, D is TRBD1 (6 bases). The CDR3 runs 18 residues. With 10 bases removed from V and 6 bases from J, the gap between germline ends came to 33 bases. CDR1 is MNHGY and CDR2 is SVAAGI in the germline V gene. This CDR3 reads CAIIVGLRGRRQGSEAFF. The CDR3 DNA reads as TGTGCCATCATCGTGGGGCTTCGGGGGCGCAGGCAGGGCTCTGAAGCTTTCTTT.

This rearrangement joins TRBV5-6 to TRBJ1-1; TRBD1 matches at 8 bases. The CDR3 is 15 residues long. Trimming took 7 bases from V and 5 from J; bases not matched to a gene: 13. The germline V gene has CDR1 SGHDT and CDR2 YYEEEE. CDR3 nucleotide sequence: TGTGCCAGCGGAATTATCGGACAGGGAGAAACTGAAGCTTTCTTT. Encoded protein: CASGIIGQGETEAFF.

The rearrangement links TRBV28 to TRBJ1-6; unclear D gene. Per the germline V gene, CDR1 is MDHEN and CDR2 is SYDVKM. Trimming cost V 7 bases and J 6 bases, with 16 bases left between them. CDR3 size: 15 residues. The CDR3 DNA reads TGTGCCAGCACCCAAGGACCTTTCAGTAATTCACCCCTCCACTTT. Its translation is CASTQGPFSNSPLHF.

The chain has TRBV7-2 and TRBJ2-3, with 14 bases that match TRBD2. The CDR3 runs 19 residues. The trim removed 4 bases at V and 4 bases at J, leaving 13 bases unmatched. Germline V gives CDR1 SGHTA, CDR2 FQGNSA. CDR3 coding DNA: TGTGCCAGCAGCTCAACCCCGGGACTAGCGGGGGAGGCTCCAGATACGCAGTATTTT. Translation gives CASSSTPGLAGEAPDTQYF.

Concerning this clone: The junction departs from the called germline gene at one end, perhaps through a read error. This chain connects TRBV7-7 to TRBJ1-3, with D unclear. CDR1 is SSHAT, CDR2 FNYEAQ, per germline (reference sequence). The CDR3 has 16 amino acids. Here the CDR3 reads CASSPGVGKPGNTIYF. For the CDR3, the DNA is TGTGCTAGCAGCCCCGGGGTGGGAAAACCTGGAAACACCATATATTTT.